The 27 T cell receptor beta chains presented below share a single source sample, sequenced in a study of T cells expressing NK-cell markers. Reprocessing the 5' RACE reads, TCRdb reports a single entry for every CDR3 protein and omits DNA. The sample data list approximately 380,000 distinct CDR3 sequences. The sequenced material came from blood T cells: a sorted CD56 or NKG2C T cell subset, CD4+ or CD8+ T cells, or bulk PBMC T cells (not recorded which). Source of these receptors: a man between 18 and 69 years old in good health.

The chain uses TRBV7-9 and TRBJ2-3; TCRdb indicates TRBD2, and absent DNA this call remains unverified. The CDR3 has 16 amino acids. The germline CDR1 and CDR2 sequences are SEHNR and FQNEAQ (reference sequence). The chain's CDR3 is CASSWGRGALSDTQYF. The full variable domain, with the rest looked up from reference TRBV7-9 and TRBJ2-3, is DTGVSQNPRHKITKRGQNVTFRCDPISEHNRLYWYRQTLGQGPEFLTYFQNEAQLEKSRLLSDRFSAERPKGSFSTLEIQRTEQGDSAMYLCASSWGRGALSDTQYFGPGTRLTVL.

V and J are TRBV18 and TRBJ2-5; TCRdb calls TRBD1, which cannot be checked without DNA. This CDR3 comprises 13 residues. Germline V CDR1 and CDR2: KGHSH, LQKENI. The CDR3 loop reads CASSDRGEETQYF. The whole variable domain, remainder taken from reference TRBV18 and TRBJ2-5, is NAGVMQNPRHLVRRRGQEARLRCSPMKGHSHVYWYRQLPEEGLKFMVYLQKENIIDESGMPKERFSAEFPKEGPSILRIQQVVRGDSAAYFCASSDRGEETQYFGPGTRLLVL.

The CDR3: CASSSNPGSTGNTIYF. This chain joins TRBV18 and TRBJ1-3. Germline CDR1 reads KGHSH; CDR2 reads LQKENI. This CDR3 is 16 amino acids long.

The V and J genes are TRBV6-1 and TRBJ2-3; lacking DNA, the TRBD1 call made by TCRdb goes unchecked. The CDR3 totals 13 residues. Germline values: CDR1 MNHNS, CDR2 SASEGT. The CDR3 is CASSGQRGDTQYF.

The CDR3 spells CASIQPGQGLHSNQPQHF. The chain recombines TRBV28 with TRBJ1-5; TCRdb gives TRBD1 as the D gene, but with no DNA this cannot be confirmed. The CDR3 loop spans 18 amino acids. CDR1 MDHEN and CDR2 SYDVKM come from the germline V gene.

The chain combines TRBV19 with TRBJ1-4; the D gene TCRdb calls, TRBD1, cannot be checked with no DNA. The CDR3 length is 14 residues. Germline V gene sequence: CDR1 LNHDA, CDR2 SQIVND (reference sequence). CDR3 protein: CASSIWGTDEKLFF.

CDR3 residues: CSGQGGSYNEQFF. J is TRBJ2-1 and V is TRBV20-1; the TCRdb D gene call, TRBD1, has no DNA to confirm it. The length of the CDR3 is 13 residues. Per the germline V gene, CDR1 is DFQATT and CDR2 is SNEGSKA (reference sequence).

The genes are TRBV9 and TRBJ1-2; absent DNA, TCRdb's TRBD1 call cannot be checked. The CDR3 spans 15 residues. Per the germline V gene, CDR1 is SGDLS and CDR2 is YYNGEE. CDR3 residues: CASSVTGRANYGYTF.

V and J are TRBV3-1 and TRBJ2-3; TCRdb calls TRBD1, which cannot be checked without DNA. CDR1 and CDR2 from the germline V gene are LGHDT and YNNKEL (reference sequence). The CDR3 contains 14 residues. This chain's CDR3 is CASSQPGFVDTQYF.

This chain joins TRBV7-9 and TRBJ2-5; TCRdb gives TRBD1 as the D gene, but with no DNA this cannot be confirmed. Germline CDR1 and CDR2: SEHNR and FQNEAQ (reference sequence). This CDR3 region has 16 residues. CDR3 amino acids: CASSLSVAGKQETQYF.

This chain connects TRBV20-1 to TRBJ2-3; TCRdb's assignment of TRBD1 cannot be checked, as there is no DNA. Germline CDR1 and CDR2: DFQATT and SNEGSKA (reference sequence). There are 15 residues in the CDR3. The CDR3 is CSASGAGVFLDTQYF.

The V gene is TRBV4-2, the J gene TRBJ1-4. The CDR3 has 14 amino acids. Germline values: CDR1 LGHNA, CDR2 YNFKEQ. The CDR3 loop reads CASSQNLLREKLFF.

The gene calls are TRBV5-1 and TRBJ2-7; TCRdb's D call, TRBD1, is unchecked because there is no DNA. The CDR3 has 15 residues. Germline V lookup: CDR1 SGHRS, CDR2 YFSETQ. The CDR3 loop is CASSWGAGQGYEQYF. Complete variable domain (other parts from reference TRBV5-1 and TRBJ2-7): KAGVTQTPRYLIKTRGQQVTLSCSPISGHRSVSWYQQTPGQGLQFLFEYFSETQRNKGNFPGRFSGRQFSNSRSEMNVSTLELGDSALYLCASSWGAGQGYEQYFGPGTRLTVT.

The chain joins TRBV28 to TRBJ2-1; TCRdb's D gene call, TRBD1, goes unchecked for lack of DNA. This CDR3 comprises 16 residues. Germline V gene lookup returns CDR1 MDHEN and CDR2 SYDVKM. The CDR3 loop is CASSSTAPGALNEQFF.

The V gene is TRBV20-1, the J gene TRBJ1-4; TCRdb names TRBD1, which stays unverified in the absence of DNA. Germline loops: CDR1 DFQATT, CDR2 SNEGSKA (reference sequence). The length of the CDR3 is 14 residues. The CDR3 sequence: CSASLGKINEKLFF.

The chain joins TRBV14 to TRBJ2-3; lacking DNA, the TRBD2 call made by TCRdb goes unchecked. There are 15 residues in the CDR3. Germline values: CDR1 SGHDN, CDR2 FVKESK. Here the CDR3 reads CASSQERGLGDTQYF.

The rearrangement joins TRBV7-2 to TRBJ2-5; TCRdb names TRBD2, which stays unverified in the absence of DNA. Germline assignment: CDR1 SGHTA and CDR2 FQGNSA. The CDR3 runs 16 residues. CDR3 sequence reads: CASSLARGRGGETQYF.

The chain employs TRBV27 and TRBJ1-6; there is no DNA to check the TCRdb D call of TRBD1. This CDR3 region has 15 residues. Germline V gene lookup returns CDR1 MNHEY and CDR2 SMNVEV (reference sequence). The CDR3 loop reads CASSLGSGGLSPLHF.

V is TRBV5-4 and J is TRBJ2-5; the D call of TRBD1 rests on TCRdb alone, since no DNA is present to check it. Per germline, CDR1 SGHNT and CDR2 YYREEE (reference sequence). The length of the CDR3 is 14 residues. The CDR3 loop reads CASSRGGIQETQYF. Variable domain in full (rest from reference TRBV5-4 and TRBJ2-5): ETGVTQSPTHLIKTRGQQVTLRCSSQSGHNTVSWYQQALGQGPQFIFQYYREEENGRGNFPPRFSGLQFPNYSSELNVNALELDDSALYLCASSRGGIQETQYFGPGTRLLVL.

The V gene is TRBV2, the J gene TRBJ2-2; the D call of TRBD1 rests on TCRdb alone, since no DNA is present to check it. The CDR3 is made up of 18 amino acids. CDR1 SNHLY and CDR2 FYNNEI come from the germline V gene. CDR3 protein: CASSEALGGLGGTGELFF.

The chain is built from TRBV7-9 and TRBJ2-7; the D call of TRBD2 rests on TCRdb alone, since no DNA is present to check it. The CDR3 has 14 residues. From germline, CDR1 is SEHNR and CDR2 FQNEAQ (reference sequence). The CDR3 is CASSPWDWSNEQYF.

The V and J genes are TRBV2 and TRBJ1-1; the D gene TCRdb calls, TRBD1, cannot be checked with no DNA. The CDR3 contains 14 residues. Germline V gene sequence: CDR1 SNHLY, CDR2 FYNNEI. The CDR3 reads CASTIARTGGEAFF.

The chain recombines TRBV28 with TRBJ1-1; TCRdb returns TRBD1, unconfirmable since there is no DNA. Germline V lookup: CDR1 MDHEN, CDR2 SYDVKM. The CDR3 loop spans 14 amino acids. CDR3 residues: CASSPQGVRTEAFF.

The chain is built from TRBV5-1 and TRBJ2-7; the TCRdb call, TRBD2, lacks DNA for checking. This CDR3 has 16 residues. Germline-derived CDR1 and CDR2 are SGHRS and YFSETQ. The chain's CDR3 is CASSRAGGVSSYEQYF.

The chain recombines TRBV9 with TRBJ2-6; TCRdb outputs TRBD1, but without DNA this stays unchecked. From germline, CDR1 is SGDLS and CDR2 YYNGEE. The CDR3 runs to 18 residues. CDR3 protein: CASSPWDRGSSGANVLTF.

The chain recombines TRBV5-5 with TRBJ1-5; the D call from TCRdb, TRBD1, cannot be confirmed without DNA. This CDR3 comprises 18 residues. Germline CDR1 SGHKS, CDR2 YYEKEE (reference sequence). CDR3 amino acids: CASSSSLQVGGSNQPQHF.

This chain links TRBV6-1 with TRBJ2-4; lacking DNA, the TRBD1 call made by TCRdb goes unchecked. This CDR3 has 17 residues. The V gene's germline CDR1 is MNHNS and CDR2 SASEGT. CDR3 in amino acids: CASSQRSGQSAKNIQYF.